A single T cell receptor beta chain is shown here with its context. Assay used: immunoSEQ multiplex PCR; TCRdb lists only in-frame clones, some missing. The sample yields over 150,000 clones, 85% to 90% seen once. The sample originates from a study of blood T cell repertoires in COVID-19. Patients at the Seattle site were enrolled during active infection and followed longitudinally. The specimen sequenced was peripheral blood. This clonotype originated in a man aged 55 to 70 with COVID-19, enrolled during active disease.

The CDR3 sequence: CASSPMFGGSGANVLTF. As DNA, the CDR3 is TGTGCCAGCTCACCAATGTTTGGAGGGTCTGGGGCCAACGTCCTGACTTTC. The chain recombines TRBV18 with TRBJ2-6; a possible D gene is TRBD2 (6 bases). Trimming shortened V by 2 bases and J by 1 base, and 12 bases separated the two germline ends. The CDR3 consists of 17 residues. Germline V gene data show CDR1 as KGHSH and CDR2 as LQKENI.